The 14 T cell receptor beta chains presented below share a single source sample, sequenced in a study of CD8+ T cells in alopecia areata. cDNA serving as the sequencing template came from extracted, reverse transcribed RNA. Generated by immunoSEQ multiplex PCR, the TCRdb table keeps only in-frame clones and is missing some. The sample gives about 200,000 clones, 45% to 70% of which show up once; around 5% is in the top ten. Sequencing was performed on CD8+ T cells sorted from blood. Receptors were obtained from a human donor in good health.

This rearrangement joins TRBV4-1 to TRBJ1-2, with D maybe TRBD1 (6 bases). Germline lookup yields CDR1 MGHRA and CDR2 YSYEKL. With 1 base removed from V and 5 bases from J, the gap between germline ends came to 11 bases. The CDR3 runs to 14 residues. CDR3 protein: CASSQAAGAYGYTF. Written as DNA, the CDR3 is TGCGCCAGCAGCCAAGCGGCAGGGGCTTATGGCTACACCTTC.

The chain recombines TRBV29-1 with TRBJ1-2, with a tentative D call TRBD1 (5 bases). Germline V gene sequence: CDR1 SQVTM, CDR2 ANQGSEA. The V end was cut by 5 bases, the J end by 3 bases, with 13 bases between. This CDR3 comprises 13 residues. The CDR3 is CSVLSTAHYGYTF. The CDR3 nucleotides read TGCAGCGTTCTCTCGACAGCGCACTATGGCTACACCTTC.

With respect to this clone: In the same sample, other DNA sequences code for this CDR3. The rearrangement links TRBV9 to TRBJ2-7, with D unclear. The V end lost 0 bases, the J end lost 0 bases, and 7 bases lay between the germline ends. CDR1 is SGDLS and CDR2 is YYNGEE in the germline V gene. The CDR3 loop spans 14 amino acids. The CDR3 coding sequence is TGTGCCAGCAGCGTAGGCGGCAGCTCCTACGAGCAGTACTTC. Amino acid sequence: CASSVGGSSYEQYF.

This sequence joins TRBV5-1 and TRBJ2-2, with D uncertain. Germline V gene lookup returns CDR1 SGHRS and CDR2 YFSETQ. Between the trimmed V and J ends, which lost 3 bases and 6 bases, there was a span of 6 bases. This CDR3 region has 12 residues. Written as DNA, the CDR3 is TGCGCCAGCAGCTCAACAGCCGGGGAGCTGTTTTTT. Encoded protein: CASSSTAGELFF.

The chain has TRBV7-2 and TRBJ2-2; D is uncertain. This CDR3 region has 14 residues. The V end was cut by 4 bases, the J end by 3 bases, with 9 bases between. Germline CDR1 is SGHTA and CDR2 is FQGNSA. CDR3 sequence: CASSWFPDTGELFF. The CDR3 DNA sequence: TGTGCCAGCAGCTGGTTCCCGGACACCGGGGAGCTGTTTTTT.

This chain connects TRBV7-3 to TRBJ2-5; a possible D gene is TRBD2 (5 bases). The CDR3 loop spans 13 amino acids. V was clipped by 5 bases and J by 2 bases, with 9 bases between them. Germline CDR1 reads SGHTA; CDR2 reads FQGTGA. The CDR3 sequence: CASSLTRQETQYF. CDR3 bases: TGTGCCAGCAGCCTCACTAGACAAGAGACCCAGTACTTC.

Here the CDR3 DNA reads TGTGCCAGCAGTGTATCGGGGCTCGGCCAGCCCCAGCATTTT. Translation gives CASSVSGLGQPQHF. The chain combines TRBV25-1 with TRBJ1-5, with a possible D match to TRBD1 (5 bases). The germline gives CDR1 MGHDK, CDR2 SYGVNS. Between the trimmed V and J ends, which lost 4 bases and 7 bases, there was a span of 14 bases. The CDR3 has 14 residues.

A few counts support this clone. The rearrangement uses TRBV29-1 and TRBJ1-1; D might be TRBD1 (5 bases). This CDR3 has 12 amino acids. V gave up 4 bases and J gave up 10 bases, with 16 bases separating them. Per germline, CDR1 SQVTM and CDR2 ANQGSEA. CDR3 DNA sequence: TGCAGCGTTGTGGGGGACGGTCCGGGAGCTTTCTTT. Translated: CSVVGDGPGAFF.

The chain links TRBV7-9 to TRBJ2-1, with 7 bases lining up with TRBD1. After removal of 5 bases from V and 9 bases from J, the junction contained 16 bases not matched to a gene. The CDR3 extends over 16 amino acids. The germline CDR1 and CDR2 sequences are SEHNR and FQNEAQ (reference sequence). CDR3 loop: CASSEYGTAFSSEQFF. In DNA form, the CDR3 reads TGTGCCAGCAGCGAGTACGGGACAGCCTTTTCGAGTGAGCAGTTCTTC.

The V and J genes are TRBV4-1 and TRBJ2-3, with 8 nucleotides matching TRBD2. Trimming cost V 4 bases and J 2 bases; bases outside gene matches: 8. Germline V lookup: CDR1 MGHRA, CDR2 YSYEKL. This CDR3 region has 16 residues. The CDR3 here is CASSPLGLAVTDTQYF. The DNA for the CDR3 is TGCGCCAGCAGCCCTCTTGGACTAGCCGTCACAGATACGCAGTATTTT.

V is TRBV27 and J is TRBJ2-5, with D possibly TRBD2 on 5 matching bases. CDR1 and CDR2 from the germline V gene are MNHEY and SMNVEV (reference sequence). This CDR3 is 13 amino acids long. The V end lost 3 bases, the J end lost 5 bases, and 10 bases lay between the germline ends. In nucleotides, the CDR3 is TGTGCCAGCAGTTTCGGAAGGGAGGAGACCCAGTACTTC. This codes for CASSFGREETQYF.

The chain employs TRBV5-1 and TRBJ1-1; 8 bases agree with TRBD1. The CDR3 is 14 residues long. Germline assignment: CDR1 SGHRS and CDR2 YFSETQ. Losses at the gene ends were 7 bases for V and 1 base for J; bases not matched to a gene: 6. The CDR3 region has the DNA TGCGCCAGCCAGCCGGGACAGGCGAACACTGAAGCTTTCTTT. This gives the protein CASQPGQANTEAFF.

The CDR3 DNA reads TGTGCCAGCAGCTTATTAGCGGGGGAATACACAGATACGCAGTATTTT. This gives the protein CASSLLAGEYTDTQYF. V and J are TRBV7-9 and TRBJ2-3; 9 bases match TRBD2. The CDR3 is made up of 16 amino acids. With V trimmed by 2 bases and J by 2 bases, 5 bases remained unmatched. Germline V gene lookup returns CDR1 SEHNR and CDR2 FQNEAQ (reference sequence).

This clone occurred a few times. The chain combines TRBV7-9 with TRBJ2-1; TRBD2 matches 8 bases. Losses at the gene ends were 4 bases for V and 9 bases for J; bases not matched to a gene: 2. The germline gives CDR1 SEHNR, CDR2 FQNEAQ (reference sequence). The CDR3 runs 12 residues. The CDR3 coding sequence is TGTGCCAGCAGCTCCGGGAGGGCTGAGCAGTTCTTC. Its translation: CASSSGRAEQFF.